This paragraph reports one T cell receptor (beta chain). The antigen remains unidentified. No ophthalmopathy progression within 18 months constituted stable Graves' hyperthyroidism. Clinical symptoms, serum thyroxine, TRAb, thyroid ultrasound and orbital computed tomography informed diagnoses. These data originate in a study of T cells in Graves' hyperthyroidism and ophthalmopathy. Across the whole study: Peripheral blood was obtained at initial diagnosis, preceding any treatment. Study-wide results and caveats: The model predicted ophthalmopathy a median roughly six months before onset.

Amplification yielded TCR beta CDR3 regions, with RNA transcripts as the source. The HTBI primer set drove a first-round RT-PCR of the TCR CDR3. TCRdb re-called the multiplex PCR reads through MiXCR, storing one row per CDR3 protein. Of nearly 750,000 distinct CDR3 sequences listed, just over 35% are singletons. This receptor was identified in a woman between 40 and 55 years old with Graves' hyperthyroidism. The specimen was blood.

In DNA form, the CDR3 reads TGTGCCAGCAGCTCTTGGACAGGGTACTACGAGCAGTACTTC. Amino acid sequence: CASSSWTGYYEQYF. The V call is TRBV5-4, the J call TRBJ2-7; 8 positions agree with TRBD1. This CDR3 is 14 amino acids long. J gave up 3 bases and V 3 bases, and 5 bases lay outside the gene matches. Germline V gene sequence: CDR1 SGHNT, CDR2 YYREEE (reference sequence).